One T cell receptor (beta chain) is described in this entry. Its antigen is not identified. This record comes from a study of human T cells and chemical hapten exposure. Study at large: Slight differences in pooled library volume were the main source of varying TCR yields across samples. Study results and limitations: No change in TCRs above 1 in 1000 frequency was produced by DPC sensitization.

As to time point: patch test 3, about 24 weeks after DPC sensitization. Treatment meaning: therapeutic diphenylcyclopropenone sensitization with weekly scalp DPC. TCRdb re-derived calls from the RACE reads in MiXCR, one entry per CDR3 protein. The sample yields fewer than 200,000 distinct CDR3 sequences, around 30% seen once. CDR1 MGHDK and CDR2 SYGVNS come from the germline V gene. Trimming took 8 bases from V and 6 from J; bases not matched to a gene: 15. This CDR3 region has 17 residues. The sequence was obtained from a woman under 30 with alopecia areata. Some clones in this sample may be carry-over from other donors' samples. This chain joins TRBV25-1 and TRBJ2-2; 10 bases align to TRBD1. Material: whole blood, obtained in connection with sensitization to the hapten diphenylcyclopropenone (DPC). CDR3 DNA: TGTGCCAGCTACTCCCTAAGGGGGACAGGGGCGGCCGGGGAGCTGTTTTTT. This encodes CASYSLRGTGAAGELFF.